These 28 T cell receptor beta chains share one sample of origin, sequenced in a study of T cell responses to AZD1222 COVID-19 vaccine. Method: immunoSEQ multiplex PCR; TCRdb's copy keeps in-frame clones and lacks some. The sample includes about 120,000 clones, about 89% of them seen just once. The sample consisted of peripheral blood, taken on day 0 of AZD1222 vaccination. These receptors were taken from an adult in good health.

The CDR3 DNA reads TGTGCCAGCAGCTTAGTCACCCTGGATACTGAAGCTTTCTTT. It encodes CASSLVTLDTEAFF. This chain joins TRBV7-8 and TRBJ1-1; D gene unclear. From germline, CDR1 is SGHVS and CDR2 FQNEAQ. The CDR3 is made up of 14 amino acids. V dropped 1 base and J dropped 5 bases, with 11 bases sitting between them.

Worth noting for this clone: In the same sample, other DNA sequences code for this CDR3. The genes are TRBV30 and TRBJ2-7, with 7 bases lining up with TRBD2. The J segment lost 3 bases and the V segment lost 2 bases, leaving 1 base of the junction unmatched. Per germline, CDR1 GTSNPN and CDR2 SVGIG (reference sequence). The CDR3 length is 12 residues. CDR3 DNA sequence: TGTGCCTGGAGTAGGACTAGCTACGAGCAGTACTTC. Its translation is CAWSRTSYEQYF.

On this clone: This CDR3 is also generated by other DNA sequences in the sample. This chain uses TRBV27 with TRBJ2-7, with a possible D match to TRBD1 (5 bases). The germline V gene encodes CDR1 MNHEY and CDR2 SMNVEV (reference sequence). The CDR3 has 13 residues. V dropped 3 bases and J dropped 1 base, with 7 bases sitting between them. The CDR3 DNA is TGTGCCAGCAGTTTGACAGCTTCCTACGAGCAGTACTTC. The encoded protein is CASSLTASYEQYF.

CDR3 region: CASSLGQGGYEQYF. In DNA form, the CDR3 reads TGTGCCAGCAGCTTGGGTCAGGGAGGCTACGAGCAGTACTTC. The chain employs TRBV5-6 and TRBJ2-7; D perhaps matches TRBD2 (6 bases). This CDR3 is 14 amino acids long. V lost 0 bases and J 3 bases, leaving 10 bases between the germline ends. Germline V lookup: CDR1 SGHDT, CDR2 YYEEEE.

The genes are TRBV28 and TRBJ1-2; TRBD1 might be the D (5 bases). Germline V gene data show CDR1 as MDHEN and CDR2 as SYDVKM. V was pared by 8 bases and J by 0 bases, with 13 bases between. The CDR3 sequence is 14 residues long. CDR3 amino acids: CASEAGVSNYGYTF. The DNA of the CDR3 is TGTGCCAGCGAGGCGGGGGTGTCTAACTATGGCTACACCTTC.

The rearrangement links TRBV27 to TRBJ2-1; TRBD1 aligns across 7 bases. Losses at the gene ends were 3 bases for V and 5 bases for J; bases not matched to a gene: 1. Per germline, CDR1 MNHEY and CDR2 SMNVEV (reference sequence). This CDR3 comprises 13 residues. The CDR3 sequence is CASSLGQNNEQFF. CDR3 nucleotide sequence: TGTGCCAGCAGTTTGGGACAGAACAATGAGCAGTTCTTC.

Only one count was recorded for this clone. The chain is built from TRBV5-1 and TRBJ2-1; 7 nucleotides match TRBD1. Germline CDR1 is SGHRS and CDR2 is YFSETQ. Trimming at V came to 1 base and at J to 6 bases, leaving 7 bases not matched to a gene. This CDR3 is built from 15 residues. The CDR3 DNA follows: TGCGCCAGCAGCTTGACAGGGGACCCTACCAATGAGCAGTTCTTC. Translation: CASSLTGDPTNEQFF. Full variable domain (remainder filled in from reference TRBV5-1 and TRBJ2-1): KAGVTQTPRYLIKTRGQQVTLSCSPISGHRSVSWYQQTPGQGLQFLFEYFSETQRNKGNFPGRFSGRQFSNSRSEMNVSTLELGDSALYLCASSLTGDPTNEQFFGPGTRLTVL.

J is TRBJ1-1 and V is TRBV28, with 7 bases matching TRBD1. The trim removed 3 bases at V and 3 bases at J, leaving 7 bases unmatched. This CDR3 contains 15 residues. CDR1 MDHEN and CDR2 SYDVKM come from the germline V gene. CDR3 coding DNA: TGTGCCAGCAGTTTTGACTTCAGGGGGGACACTGAAGCTTTCTTT. Translation: CASSFDFRGDTEAFF.

The V call is TRBV30, the J call TRBJ1-2; D call uncertain. The CDR3 extends over 15 amino acids. Germline V gene data show CDR1 as GTSNPN and CDR2 as SVGIG (reference sequence). V was cut by 0 bases and J by 2 bases, with 13 bases left in between. The CDR3, as DNA: TGTGCCTGGAGTGTACGAGACTTTTGGAACTATGGCTACACCTTC. Residues: CAWSVRDFWNYGYTF.

In DNA form, the CDR3 reads TGTGCCAGCAGCTTAGGTACTTCTTCAAAAGCTTTCTTT. Amino acids: CASSLGTSSKAFF. The V call is TRBV7-2, the J call TRBJ1-1, with no clear D. CDR1 and CDR2 (germline): SGHTA, FQGNSA. V was clipped by 1 base and J by 9 bases, with 12 bases between them. The CDR3 sequence is 13 residues long. Drawing the rest from reference TRBV7-2 and TRBJ1-1, the complete variable domain is GAGVSQSPSNKVTEKGKDVELRCDPISGHTALYWYRQSLGQGLEFLIYFQGNSAPDKSGLPSDRFSAERTGGSVSTLTIQRTQQEDSAVYLCASSLGTSSKAFFGQGTRLTVV.

CDR3: CASSFTLAGTEAFF. In nucleotides, the CDR3 is TGCGCCAGCAGCTTTACCCTTGCGGGCACTGAAGCTTTCTTT. The gene calls are TRBV5-1 and TRBJ1-1; D remains ambiguous. The germline V gene encodes CDR1 SGHRS and CDR2 YFSETQ. The CDR3 sequence is 14 residues long. V was shortened by 2 bases and J by 4 bases, with 12 bases between the two germline ends.

V gene TRBV5-8 combines with J gene TRBJ1-3, with D perhaps TRBD1 (5 bases). The germline V and J ends were trimmed by 0 bases and 9 bases, with 16 bases remaining between them. The CDR3 contains 15 residues. CDR1 SGHTS and CDR2 YDEGEE come from the germline V gene. The CDR3 loop reads CASSLVDSSTRTIYF. The CDR3, as DNA: TGTGCCAGCAGCTTGGTTGACAGTTCAACCCGCACCATATATTTT.

The V and J genes are TRBV18 and TRBJ1-2, with D unclear. The CDR3 sequence is 13 residues long. Germline V gene sequence: CDR1 KGHSH, CDR2 LQKENI. Trimming removed 1 base from V and 8 bases from J, with 11 bases in between. In DNA form, the CDR3 reads TGTGCCAGCTCACCACAAGACATCCGGGGCTACACCTTC. Translated, it gives CASSPQDIRGYTF.

This sequence joins TRBV24-1 and TRBJ2-5; 7 positions agree with TRBD1. Per germline, CDR1 KGHDR and CDR2 SFDVKD. This CDR3 has 17 residues. Losses at the gene ends were 3 bases for V and 2 bases for J; bases not matched to a gene: 11. CDR3 loop: CATSDTRDSPRQETQYF. CDR3 DNA sequence: TGTGCCACCAGTGATACCCGGGACAGCCCGCGGCAAGAGACCCAGTACTTC.

This clone was counted ten times or more. The chain employs TRBV9 and TRBJ1-3; TRBD1 is a possible D gene (5 bases). Germline CDR1 reads SGDLS; CDR2 reads YYNGEE. The CDR3 is 15 residues long. The V and J ends lost 3 bases and 0 bases respectively, with 10 bases between them. In nucleotides, the CDR3 is TGTGCCAGCAGCGCCGGGGGGAGCTCTGGAAACACCATATATTTT. As protein: CASSAGGSSGNTIYF.

The CDR3 here is CASSVDLFGGYTF. The CDR3 DNA reads as TGTGCCAGCAGCGTAGACCTTTTTGGTGGCTACACCTTC. The chain uses TRBV9 and TRBJ1-2; D uncertain. CDR3 length: 13 residues. Germline V gene sequence: CDR1 SGDLS, CDR2 YYNGEE. The V end lost 0 bases, the J end lost 7 bases, and 10 bases lay between the germline ends. The full variable domain, in which reference TRBV9 and TRBJ1-2 provide the parts outside the CDR3, is DSGVTQTPKHLITATGQRVTLRCSPRSGDLSVYWYQQSLDQGLQFLIQYYNGEERAKGNILERFSAQQFPDLHSELNLSSLELGDSALYFCASSVDLFGGYTFGSGTRLTVV.

The chain joins TRBV19 to TRBJ1-5; D perhaps matches TRBD1 (6 bases). CDR1 and CDR2 (germline): LNHDA, SQIVND (reference sequence). The CDR3 sequence is 16 residues long. V was cut by 7 bases and J by 8 bases, with 24 bases left in between. Here the CDR3 reads CASNPRQAGGVKPQHF. The CDR3 region has the DNA TGTGCCAGTAACCCCCGACAGGCCGGGGGGGTAAAGCCCCAGCATTTT.

The V and J genes are TRBV9 and TRBJ1-6; 7 bases are a match to TRBD1. The junction had 4 bases not matched to a gene; V was cut back by 6 bases and J by 4 bases. This CDR3 is 14 amino acids long. Germline V gives CDR1 SGDLS, CDR2 YYNGEE. The CDR3 loop is CASTPGQYNSPLHF. CDR3 DNA sequence: TGTGCCAGCACTCCGGGACAGTATAATTCACCCCTCCACTTT.

The gene calls are TRBV6-5 and TRBJ1-6; D not certain. The CDR3 sequence is 16 residues long. Germline loops: CDR1 MNHEY, CDR2 SVGAGI. Trimming removed 2 bases at V and 0 bases at J, with 8 bases between. The CDR3 coding sequence is TGTGCCAGCAGTTACAAAGCTAGCTCCTATAATTCACCCCTCCACTTT. This translates into CASSYKASSYNSPLHF.

The chain uses TRBV7-2 and TRBJ2-7; D is undetermined. The CDR3 has 14 residues. Germline CDR1 is SGHTA and CDR2 is FQGNSA. V lost 1 base and J lost 2, with 9 bases in between. This CDR3 reads CASSLGTGAYEQYF. The DNA of the CDR3 is TGTGCCAGCAGCTTAGGTACGGGCGCCTACGAGCAGTACTTC.

The chain carries TRBV9 and TRBJ2-7; tentative D call: TRBD2 (6 bases). The CDR3 is 16 residues long. Deletions cut 0 bases from V and 5 bases from J, with 18 bases between. The germline CDR1 and CDR2 sequences are SGDLS and YYNGEE. The CDR3 nucleotides are TGTGCCAGCAGCGTAGGACTAGGGCAGGGATTCAACGAGCAGTACTTC. The encoded protein is CASSVGLGQGFNEQYF.

The chain couples TRBV12-5 to TRBJ1-6; the D is unclear. Per germline, CDR1 LGHNT and CDR2 FRNRAP. This CDR3 region has 13 residues. V lost 6 bases and J 6 bases, leaving 9 bases between the germline ends. DNA of the CDR3: TGTGCTAGTGGGATTATAATTAATTCACCCCTCCACTTT. Translating it yields CASGIIINSPLHF.

The chain links TRBV9 to TRBJ2-5; D is perhaps TRBD2 (5 bases). Germline lookup yields CDR1 SGDLS and CDR2 YYNGEE. The V and J ends lost 1 base and 4 bases respectively, with 14 bases between them. CDR3 length: 15 residues. The CDR3 protein is CASSVTSGFSETQYF. The CDR3 DNA follows: TGTGCCAGCAGCGTAACGAGCGGTTTCTCAGAGACCCAGTACTTC.

The rearrangement uses TRBV3-1 (or the pseudogene TRBV3-2) and TRBJ1-1; 7 nucleotides line up with TRBD1. Looked up from germline, CDR1 is LGHDT and CDR2 is YNNKEL (reference sequence). The CDR3 has 14 amino acids. Unmatched junction bases numbered 3, after V lost 4 bases and J lost 1 base. CDR3 loop: CASSRGQRNTEAFF. CDR3 in DNA: TGTGCCAGCAGCCGGGGACAGCGGAACACTGAAGCTTTCTTT.

The DNA of the CDR3 is TGCAGCGTAGGCGGTCATGGAGGTCATGAAGCTTTCTTT. Translating gives CSVGGHGGHEAFF. The rearrangement joins TRBV29-1 to TRBJ1-1; D is ambiguous. CDR1 SQVTM and CDR2 ANQGSEA come from the germline V gene. Between the trimmed V and J ends, which lost 6 bases and 7 bases, there was a span of 18 bases. The length of the CDR3 is 13 residues.

This chain connects TRBV4-1 to TRBJ2-1; no clear D. CDR3 size: 15 residues. The germline V gene has CDR1 MGHRA and CDR2 YSYEKL. Trimming took off 0 bases at V and 0 bases at J, with 6 bases between the two ends. The CDR3 DNA reads as TGCGCCAGCAGCCAAGAACAGAGCTCCTACAATGAGCAGTTCTTC. It is translated as CASSQEQSSYNEQFF.

The chain employs TRBV19 and TRBJ1-2; D possibly corresponds to TRBD1 (6 bases). Germline V gene sequence: CDR1 LNHDA, CDR2 SQIVND (reference sequence). Trimming removed 4 bases from V and 7 bases from J, with 28 bases in between. The CDR3 is 18 amino acids. This CDR3 reads CASSKQGVEAGGRSGYTF. CDR3 in DNA: TGTGCCAGTAGTAAACAGGGCGTAGAGGCAGGAGGGAGGAGTGGCTACACCTTC.

The chain has TRBV10-1 and TRBJ2-7; tentatively, D is TRBD2 (6 bases). CDR1 is WNHNN, CDR2 SYGVQD, per germline (reference sequence). The CDR3 is 15 residues long. The ends were cut back, 6 bases at V and 0 bases at J, with 15 bases in the middle. CDR3 region: CASSPGRESSYEQYF. The CDR3 coding sequence is TGCGCCAGCAGCCCAGGACGGGAGAGCTCCTACGAGCAGTACTTC.